The 3 T cell receptor beta chains below were found in one sample sequenced in a study of Tregs in tolerant kidney transplant recipients. TCRdb's copy holds only in-frame clones and misses some; the assay was immunoSEQ multiplex PCR. The data hold some 240,000 clones, with around 82% observed a single time. Material: CD4+ T cells from blood. Source of these receptors: a human donor in good health.

The genes are TRBV29-1 and TRBJ2-7, with D tentatively TRBD1 or TRBD2 (5 bases each). Germline CDR1 SQVTM, CDR2 ANQGSEA. Between the trimmed V and J ends, which lost 5 bases and 3 bases, there was a span of 17 bases. CDR3 length: 14 amino acids. The CDR3 loop reads CSVWDGEHLYEQYF. The CDR3 DNA sequence: TGCAGCGTTTGGGACGGCGAACATCTCTACGAGCAGTACTTC.

The chain has TRBV10-2 and TRBJ2-7; D gene unclear. The CDR3 loop spans 15 amino acids. Germline V lookup: CDR1 WSHSY, CDR2 SAAADI. Between the trimmed V and J ends, which lost 3 bases and 2 bases, there was a span of 14 bases. The CDR3 loop reads CASSEPRGGTYEQYF. The DNA of the CDR3 is TGCGCCAGCAGTGAACCCCGCGGCGGTACCTACGAGCAGTACTTC.

V gene TRBV19 combines with J gene TRBJ1-1, with 8 bases aligning to TRBD1. This CDR3 contains 13 residues. With 5 bases clipped from V and 5 bases from J, the junction kept 4 bases outside the gene matches. Per germline, CDR1 LNHDA and CDR2 SQIVND (reference sequence). CDR3 residues: CASSAGGRTEAFF. In nucleotides, the CDR3 is TGTGCCAGTAGTGCAGGGGGCCGGACTGAAGCTTTCTTT.